The 29 T cell receptor beta chains listed next were all sequenced from one sample in a study of Ad26.COV2.S vaccination and SARS-CoV-2 variants. Data came from immunoSEQ multiplex PCR; TCRdb stores just in-frame clones and leaves some out. The data hold roughly 410,000 clones, with 83% observed a single time. Treatment of the sample: some 20 received Ad26.COV2.S at low or high dose, single or two shots; a few received placebo; per-sample allocation not given. Samples were taken on day 63 after the first vaccine or placebo injection. This sample comprised peripheral blood, obtained in a trial of Ad26.COV2.S vaccine versus placebo. Every receptor here comes from a person between 18 and 65 years old who received the Ad26.COV2.S COVID-19 vaccine or a placebo.

The V call is TRBV11-2, the J call TRBJ2-2; TRBD1 aligns across 7 bases. Germline V gene lookup returns CDR1 SGHAT and CDR2 FQNNGV. Trimming at V came to 1 base and at J to 4 bases, leaving 6 bases not matched to a gene. The CDR3 loop spans 16 amino acids. The DNA for the CDR3 is TGTGCCAGCAGCTTAGGCACAGGGGTCGGCACCGGGGAGCTGTTTTTT. This sequence encodes CASSLGTGVGTGELFF.

The gene calls are TRBV6-5 and TRBJ2-7, with D perhaps TRBD1 (6 bases). The length of the CDR3 is 11 residues. Germline V gene data show CDR1 as MNHEY and CDR2 as SVGAGI. The V and J ends lost 8 bases and 7 bases respectively, with 12 bases between them. CDR3 amino acids: CASLQGREQYF. CDR3 DNA sequence: TGTGCCAGCCTACAGGGTAGGGAGCAGTACTTC.

V usage is TRBV5-6 and J usage is TRBJ1-4; D perhaps matches TRBD1 (5 bases). Germline loops: CDR1 SGHDT, CDR2 YYEEEE. The germline V and J ends were trimmed by 4 bases and 8 bases, with 15 bases remaining between them. The CDR3 loop spans 14 amino acids. The DNA of the CDR3 is TGTGCCAGCAGCCCCGAGGGGAGCGGAGAAAAACTGTTTTTT. Its protein product is CASSPEGSGEKLFF. The full variable domain, completed using reference TRBV5-6 and TRBJ1-4, is DAGVTQSPTHLIKTRGQQVTLRCSPKSGHDTVSWYQQALGQGPQFIFQYYEEEERQRGNFPDRFSGHQFPNYSSELNVNALLLGDSALYLCASSPEGSGEKLFFGSGTQLSVL.

CDR3 in amino acids: CASSFTGSSYGYTF. In DNA form, the CDR3 reads TGTGCCAGCAGCTTCACAGGGTCGAGCTATGGCTACACCTTC. The chain combines TRBV7-9 with TRBJ1-2, with D possibly TRBD1 on 6 matching bases. The CDR3 is made up of 14 amino acids. Between the trimmed V and J ends, which lost 3 bases and 4 bases, there was a span of 12 bases. CDR1 is SEHNR, CDR2 FQNEAQ, per germline (reference sequence).

The chain joins TRBV7-3 to TRBJ2-3; 7 bases map to TRBD1. V was clipped by 5 bases and J by 2 bases; unmatched bases: 4. From germline, CDR1 is SGHTA and CDR2 FQGTGA. The CDR3 contains 14 residues. CDR3 sequence (DNA): TGTGCCAGCAGCGCCACAGGGGTCACAGATACGCAGTATTTT. Its protein is CASSATGVTDTQYF.

The chain uses TRBV5-4 and TRBJ1-2, with D possibly matching TRBD1 (6 bases). The CDR3 loop spans 13 amino acids. Trimming shortened V by 3 bases and J by 13 bases, and 19 bases separated the two germline ends. Germline V gives CDR1 SGHNT, CDR2 YYREEE (reference sequence). The CDR3 here is CASSWGPQSPGTF. CDR3 DNA sequence: TGTGCCAGCAGCTGGGGGCCACAGTCCCCTGGCACCTTC.

This clone was recorded once. This chain links TRBV2 with TRBJ2-5; no reliable D call. V was pared by 5 bases and J by 0 bases, with 10 bases between. There are 14 residues in the CDR3. Germline V gives CDR1 SNHLY, CDR2 FYNNEI. The CDR3 DNA reads as TGTGCCAGCAGTCTATTCGGGTACCAAGAGACCCAGTACTTC. Its translation is CASSLFGYQETQYF.

The V gene is TRBV27, the J gene TRBJ1-1, with no clear D. Deletions cut 2 bases from V and 0 bases from J, with 4 bases between. This CDR3 has 13 amino acids. Germline CDR1 is MNHEY and CDR2 is SMNVEV (reference sequence). The CDR3 loop reads CASSLNVNTEAFF. In DNA form, the CDR3 reads TGTGCCAGCAGTTTAAACGTGAACACTGAAGCTTTCTTT.

The chain combines TRBV7-8 with TRBJ1-1; D uncertain. Per the germline V gene, CDR1 is SGHVS and CDR2 is FQNEAQ. V shed 3 bases and J shed 7 bases, with 15 bases lying between them. The CDR3 has 14 amino acids. CDR3 DNA: TGTGCCAGCAGCTTGACAACTCCGAGGGTTGAAGCTTTCTTT. Encoded protein: CASSLTTPRVEAFF. The whole variable domain, filled in from reference TRBV7-8 and TRBJ1-1, reads GAGVSQSPRYKVAKRGQDVALRCDPISGHVSLFWYQQALGQGPEFLTYFQNEAQLDKSGLPSDRFFAERPEGSVSTLKIQRTQQEDSAVYLCASSLTTPRVEAFFGQGTRLTVV.

The CDR3 reads CASSVEREGTIYF. CDR3 sequence (DNA): TGTGCCAGCAGCGTAGAGAGGGAAGGCACCATATATTTT. V gene TRBV9 combines with J gene TRBJ1-3; D is uncertain. Germline CDR1 and CDR2: SGDLS and YYNGEE. The CDR3 consists of 13 residues. V was clipped by 0 bases and J by 9 bases, with 10 bases between them.

This chain's CDR3 is CASSISRGSYEQYF. Here the CDR3 DNA reads TGTGCCAGTAGTATAAGTCGTGGCTCCTACGAGCAGTACTTC. The chain has TRBV19 and TRBJ2-7, with D uncertain. Germline CDR1 LNHDA, CDR2 SQIVND (reference sequence). Trimming removed 2 bases at V and 0 bases at J, with 8 bases between. This CDR3 is 14 amino acids long.

This rearrangement joins TRBV11-1 to TRBJ2-2; D remains unclear. CDR1 SGHAT and CDR2 FQDESV come from the germline V gene (reference sequence). The CDR3 runs 12 residues. With 3 bases removed from V and 6 bases from J, the gap between germline ends came to 5 bases. The chain's CDR3 is CASSLIAGELFF. Written as DNA, the CDR3 is TGTGCCAGCAGCTTGATAGCCGGGGAGCTGTTTTTT. The whole variable domain, filled in from reference TRBV11-1 and TRBJ2-2, reads EAEVAQSPRYKITEKSQAVAFWCDPISGHATLYWYRQILGQGPELLVQFQDESVVDDSQLPKDRFSAERLKGVDSTLKIQPAELGDSAMYLCASSLIAGELFFGEGSRLTVL.

The J gene is TRBJ1-5, the V gene TRBV6-5; D is undetermined. Germline-derived CDR1 and CDR2 are MNHEY and SVGAGI. V lost 6 bases and J lost 2, with 11 bases in between. The CDR3 is 14 residues long. CDR3 bases: TGTGCCAGCAGCCAGTCGAGCGGCAATCAGCCCCAGCATTTT. It specifies CASSQSSGNQPQHF.

This sequence joins TRBV4-2 and TRBJ2-2, with TRBD1 identical over 7 bases. With 4 bases clipped from V and 2 bases from J, the junction kept 13 bases outside the gene matches. The CDR3 runs 18 residues. The germline gives CDR1 LGHNA, CDR2 YNFKEQ. The CDR3: CASSRKIEGQPNTGELFF. The CDR3 nucleotides are TGTGCCAGCAGCCGCAAGATCGAGGGACAGCCCAACACCGGGGAGCTGTTTTTT.

Here the CDR3 reads CASSLTATSYNEQFF. CDR3 bases: TGTGCCAGCAGCTTGACGGCCACCTCCTACAATGAGCAGTTCTTC. This sequence joins TRBV5-4 and TRBJ2-1, with no clear D. The V gene lost 1 base and the J gene lost 0 bases, with 8 bases spanning the gap. The CDR3 spans 15 residues. The germline CDR1 and CDR2 sequences are SGHNT and YYREEE (reference sequence).

The chain uses TRBV6-5 and TRBJ1-1, with D hard to call. V was clipped by 8 bases and J by 0 bases, with 13 bases between them. Looked up from germline, CDR1 is MNHEY and CDR2 is SVGAGI. The CDR3 sequence is 14 residues long. The CDR3 DNA reads TGTGCCAGCCGAGAACAGCCCCTGAACACTGAAGCTTTCTTT. This sequence encodes CASREQPLNTEAFF.

This sequence joins TRBV5-6 and TRBJ1-6; a weak D match, TRBD1 (6 bases). The CDR3 is 15 amino acids. V was cut by 0 bases and J by 13 bases, with 17 bases left in between. The germline CDR1 and CDR2 sequences are SGHDT and YYEEEE. The CDR3 spells CASSLVQGSRSPLHF. CDR3 bases: TGTGCCAGCAGCTTGGTACAGGGAAGTAGGTCGCCCCTCCACTTT.

V usage is TRBV3-1 (or the pseudogene TRBV3-2) and J usage is TRBJ2-5; the D gene is possibly TRBD2 (5 bases). This CDR3 is 15 amino acids long. Germline CDR1 is LGHDT and CDR2 is YNNKEL (reference sequence). The V end lost 0 bases, the J end lost 9 bases, and 17 bases lay between the germline ends. The CDR3 nucleotides are TGTGCCAGCAGCCAAGATCCGGGGATCAGGCAGGCCCAGTACTTC. Translated, it gives CASSQDPGIRQAQYF.

The J gene is TRBJ1-5, the V gene TRBV27, with a tentative D call TRBD1 (5 bases). This CDR3 has 14 amino acids. Trimming left V 0 bases short and J 2 bases short, with 5 bases between. CDR1 and CDR2 (germline): MNHEY, SMNVEV (reference sequence). The CDR3 is CASSLSRGNQPQHF. The CDR3, as DNA: TGTGCCAGCAGTTTATCCAGGGGCAATCAGCCCCAGCATTTT.

The V and J genes are TRBV9 and TRBJ1-2; the D is unclear. Trimming removed 4 bases at V and 1 base at J, with 11 bases between. Germline V gene data show CDR1 as SGDLS and CDR2 as YYNGEE. CDR3 length: 14 amino acids. CDR3 loop: CASSPPPVNYGYTF. In DNA, the CDR3 is TGTGCCAGCAGCCCCCCTCCGGTTAACTATGGCTACACCTTC.

V and J are TRBV6-6 and TRBJ1-1, with a possible D match to TRBD1 (5 bases). Germline V gene data show CDR1 as MNHNY and CDR2 as SVGAGI (reference sequence). The CDR3 runs to 15 residues. V was trimmed by 4 bases and J by 0 bases, leaving 12 bases between them. CDR3 residues: CASSLGGAMNTEAFF. The CDR3 nucleotides are TGTGCCAGCAGTTTGGGAGGGGCGATGAACACTGAAGCTTTCTTT.

The chain has TRBV11-2 and TRBJ2-2; D may correspond to TRBD1 or TRBD2 (5 bases each). V was cut by 6 bases and J by 2 bases, with 16 bases left in between. Germline V gene sequence: CDR1 SGHAT, CDR2 FQNNGV. The CDR3 contains 16 residues. The CDR3 coding sequence is TGTGCCAGCAGATTTCCGGGACGGATAAACACCGGGGAGCTGTTTTTT. Its translation is CASRFPGRINTGELFF.

This clone was detected a few times. This CDR3 is CASSFRQAPSNQPQHF. The DNA of the CDR3 is TGTGCCAGCAGCTTCCGACAGGCTCCCAGCAATCAGCCCCAGCATTTT. This chain uses TRBV5-6 with TRBJ1-5, with D perhaps matching TRBD1 (6 bases). Per the germline V gene, CDR1 is SGHDT and CDR2 is YYEEEE. Between the trimmed V and J ends, which lost 2 bases and 1 base, there was a span of 13 bases. The CDR3 extends over 16 amino acids.

This chain connects TRBV5-8 to TRBJ1-5; TRBD1 is a possible D gene (5 bases). The CDR3 runs 17 residues. The germline gives CDR1 SGHTS, CDR2 YDEGEE. Trimming took 4 bases from V and 0 from J, leaving 17 bases between them. CDR3 loop: CASSTGPRIYSNQPQHF. The CDR3 nucleotides are TGTGCCAGCAGCACGGGACCGCGAATCTATAGCAATCAGCCCCAGCATTTT.

This clone was detected a few times. The chain couples TRBV9 to TRBJ2-1; D may be TRBD1 (5 bases). Deletions cut 0 bases from V and 4 bases from J, with 8 bases between. This CDR3 is 14 amino acids long. Germline V CDR1 and CDR2: SGDLS, YYNGEE. Here the CDR3 reads CASSVGQPYNEQFF. The DNA for the CDR3 is TGTGCCAGCAGCGTAGGACAGCCATACAATGAGCAGTTCTTC.

J is TRBJ2-3 and V is TRBV27; TRBD1 agrees at 10 bases. The trim removed 1 base at V and 4 bases at J, leaving 2 bases unmatched. CDR3 size: 15 residues. Germline CDR1 is MNHEY and CDR2 is SMNVEV (reference sequence). The CDR3 coding sequence is TGTGCCAGCAGTTTATGGGGACAGGGGCCAGATACGCAGTATTTT. This gives the protein CASSLWGQGPDTQYF.

The chain uses TRBV4-3 and TRBJ2-7; D is uncertain. Looked up from germline, CDR1 is LGHNA and CDR2 is YSLEER. The germline V and J ends were trimmed by 0 bases and 0 bases, with 9 bases remaining between them. The CDR3 runs to 15 residues. DNA of the CDR3: TGCGCCAGCAGCCAAGATATTAGGAGCTCCTACGAGCAGTACTTC. Translated, it gives CASSQDIRSSYEQYF.

The chain carries TRBV9 and TRBJ2-7; TRBD2 matches 7 bases. V lost 7 bases to trimming and J lost 6 bases; unmatched junction nucleotides: 13. The V gene's germline CDR1 is SGDLS and CDR2 YYNGEE. The CDR3 covers 14 residues. DNA for the CDR3: TGTGCCAGCGGTCGAAGCGGGGACTCCCGCGAGCAGTACTTC. Its protein is CASGRSGDSREQYF.

The CDR3 protein is CASSSSKNTGELFF. CDR3 nucleotide sequence: TGTGCCAGCAGTTCTAGTAAGAACACCGGGGAGCTGTTTTTT. This chain uses TRBV27 with TRBJ2-2, with unresolved D. V lost 4 bases and J 1 base, leaving 7 bases between the germline ends. Germline V gene sequence: CDR1 MNHEY, CDR2 SMNVEV (reference sequence). This CDR3 is built from 14 residues.